This TCR beta chain derives from a study of shared clonotypes between healthy human individuals. Measured with immunoSEQ multiplex PCR; TCRdb has only the in-frame clones, and not every one. The table includes approximately 1,500,000 clones, 98% detected once. V was cut by 5 bases and J by 3 bases, with 8 bases left in between. The CDR3 loop spans 12 amino acids. CDR1 SEHNR and CDR2 FQNEAQ come from the germline V gene (reference sequence). Material for sequencing was naive CD4+ T cells sorted from blood. The subset is: CD45RA+ positively selected. The TCR originated in a man in his thirties or forties in good health. The V gene is TRBV7-9, the J gene TRBJ2-7; D gene unclear. As DNA, the CDR3 is TGTGCCAGCAGCCAAACTCGCTACGAGCAGTACTTC. Protein: CASSQTRYEQYF.